The present entry profiles one T cell receptor (beta chain) with its context. What antigen it recognizes has not been identified. No per-base quality is available; no much larger clone lies one base away. These data come from a study of blood T cell repertoires in COVID-19 (dated by TCRdb to about 2020). Some background on the complete study: Samples covering the acute and convalescent phases of COVID-19 were provided by collaborators in the United States, Italy and Spain. Where HLA class I and class II types were available, the types were taken from metadata supplied by the sample provider, not from assay-based typing. The prospective study material was composed of cDNA or gDNA derived from T cells, B-cell-depleted T cells, or PBMCs. The repertoires were released in a freely available public database meant as a resource for research on the immune response to SARS-CoV-2. Sample metadata almost always included a de-identified subject ID, COVID-19 status, age in years and sex. The dataset comprised deeply sampled blood TCRbeta repertoires from subjects exposed to, actively infected with, or recovered from COVID-19. Samples came from the ongoing ImmuneRACE study (first 160 participants) plus 1,254 subjects from 6 global collaborators.

In Seattle, one collaborating source enrolled patients while the infection was active and tracked those patients longitudinally over the course of disease. Collaborating institutions collected whole blood in K2EDTA tubes following their own protocols. Collaborator samples were shipped for TCRbeta analysis as frozen whole blood, isolated PBMCs, or DNA extracted from either sample type. From cysteine to phenylalanine, the CDR3 is 15 amino acids long. Of all the DNA, just the CDR3 is kept, 45 bases in frame from base 1. V and J are trimmed by 5 bases and 3 bases, and the gene matches miss 7 bases of the junction. Reading the germline V gene (reference sequence) gives CDR1 MNHEY and CDR2 SMNVEV. Beyond this particular receptor, the publication reports: Clinical and demographic metadata were provided uncurated, with the amount varying by source and participant.

TCRbeta CDR3 regions were amplified from genomic DNA using the immunoSEQ Assay, a bias-controlled multiplex PCR. On the study's bioinformatics: The number of nucleated cells in each sample was estimated by amplification of reference gene primers within the assay. Sequence reads were collapsed and filtered to measure the absolute abundance of every unique TCRbeta CDR3 rearrangement. For each sample, productive Simpson clonality was calculated as the square root of Simpson's diversity index across productive rearrangements. TCRdb limited this immuneACCESS table to in-frame rearrangements with V and J called. A share of clones is missing; checked studies link under half to unresolved V genes, and the rest is unexplained. That table is the source of V, J and clone size, and D and trimming were worked out from the DNA. The sample profile shows 52,000 or so clones; over 80% of them were found once. More than 3% of the sample is held by the ten biggest clonotypes.

The sequence was obtained from a man aged 40-49 years with COVID-19, enrolled during active disease. The chain employs TRBV27 and TRBJ2-7; TRBD1 aligns with 10 central bases. The sample consisted of peripheral blood. The DNA reads as follows: TGTGCCAGCAGTCCGACAGGGGGCTGGCACTACGAGCAGTACTTC. Translated, this is CASSPTGGWHYEQYF.